The following is a TCR beta chain sequence with its context. Its matching antigen is unknown. The record originates from a study of CD4 T cells in relation to SARS-CoV-2 and coronaviruses. Sequencing used immunoSEQ multiplex PCR; TCRdb keeps in-frame clones, though not all of them. This repertoire shows approximately 36,000 clones, over 60% found once; its top ten account for 20%. V lost 4 bases and J lost 0, with 7 bases in between. The CDR3 runs to 13 residues. Germline V gene lookup returns CDR1 SQVTM and CDR2 ANQGSEA. V and J are TRBV29-1 and TRBJ1-3; D might be TRBD1 (5 bases). The sequenced sample consisted of memory CD4+ T cells from PBMCs, cultured in vitro. The TCR was taken from an adult with COVID-19. The CDR3 protein is CSVAGYSGNTIYF. For the CDR3, the DNA is TGCAGCGTTGCAGGGTACTCTGGAAACACCATATATTTT.